Listed below are T cell receptor beta chains from one sample, sequenced in a study of blood T cell repertoires in COVID-19. Produced via immunoSEQ multiplex PCR; TCRdb's table is partial and in-frame only. The sample consists of some 150,000 clones, 86% of them appearing once. The specimen sequenced was peripheral blood. Source of these receptors: a woman between 55 and 75 years old with acute or convalescent COVID-19. The CDR3 runs from the conserved cysteine through the conserved F or W. The D gene is left open where the match is weak. A clone size is listed for some rows: how often the clone was seen (once, few, many), or a class if it is expanded.

V	D	J	size	CDR3	DNA
TRBV15	.	TRBJ1-1	.	CATSIRTQGTEAFF	TGTGCCACCAGTATTCGGACTCAAGGAACTGAAGCTTTCTTT
TRBV6-5	TRBD2	TRBJ2-3	.	CASSHGLAGPDTQYF	TGTGCCAGCAGTCACGGACTAGCGGGGCCAGATACGCAGTATTTT
TRBV20-1	TRBD1	TRBJ1-6	.	CSASNTGDSDSPLHF	TGCAGTGCTAGTAATACAGGGGATTCAGATTCACCCCTCCACTTT
TRBV23-1	TRBD1	TRBJ2-5	.	CASSPTHRDRRETQYF	TGCGCCAGCAGTCCCACCCACCGGGACAGACGAGAGACCCAGTACTTC
TRBV19	.	TRBJ1-5	.	CASSTLSNQPQHF	TGTGCCAGTAGTACTCTAAGCAATCAGCCCCAGCATTTT
TRBV19	.	TRBJ2-6	.	CASSISGTSISGANVLTF	TGTGCCAGTAGTATCTCCGGGACATCTATATCTGGGGCCAACGTCCTGACTTTC
TRBV2	.	TRBJ2-1	.	CASSELEGNEQFF	TGTGCCAGCAGTGAGCTGGAGGGGAATGAGCAGTTCTTC
TRBV27	TRBD2	TRBJ2-7	.	CASSFLGLAGGPHYEQYF	TGTGCCAGCAGTTTCCTTGGACTAGCGGGGGGGCCGCACTACGAGCAGTACTTC
TRBV6-6	TRBD2	TRBJ2-5	.	CASSYSTSGGETQYF	TGTGCCAGCAGTTACTCAACTAGCGGGGGTGAGACCCAGTACTTC
TRBV13	.	TRBJ2-7	.	CASSPSRRGEQYF	TGTGCCAGCAGCCCGTCTCGCCGGGGTGAGCAGTACTTC
TRBV20-1	TRBD1	TRBJ1-1	.	CSASRDRGRGTEAFF	TGCAGTGCTAGTAGGGACAGGGGGCGCGGGACTGAAGCTTTCTTT
TRBV7-7	.	TRBJ1-1	few	CASSRDTNTEAFF	TGTGCTAGCAGCCGGGACACGAACACTGAAGCTTTCTTT
TRBV10-3	TRBD2	TRBJ2-1	.	CAIRNSGGSYNEQFF	TGTGCCATCAGAAATAGCGGGGGATCGTACAATGAGCAGTTCTTC
TRBV5-1	TRBD1	TRBJ2-2	.	CASSLSTGFTGELFF	TGCGCCAGCAGCTTATCGACAGGGTTTACCGGGGAGCTGTTTTTT
TRBV3-1/TRBV3-2	TRBD2	TRBJ2-5	.	CASSLSGGKETQYF	TGTGCCAGCAGCCTTAGCGGGGGGAAAGAGACCCAGTACTTC
TRBV27	.	TRBJ1-1	once	CASSFQGRAEAFF	TGTGCCAGCAGTTTCCAGGGGAGGGCTGAAGCTTTCTTT
TRBV7-2	.	TRBJ1-2	.	CASSPQGSRANYGYTF	TGTGCCAGCAGCCCCCAGGGGAGCAGAGCTAACTATGGCTACACCTTC
TRBV5-1	TRBD2	TRBJ2-5	.	CASSLTSGGYQETQYF	TGCGCCAGCAGCTTGACTAGCGGGGGATATCAAGAGACCCAGTACTTC
TRBV6-5	.	TRBJ1-6	few	CASSYLSANSPLHF	TGTGCCAGCAGTTACCTGAGTGCGAATTCACCCCTCCACTTT
TRBV27	.	TRBJ2-2	.	CASSLYTGELFF	TGTGCCAGCAGCCTATACACCGGGGAGCTGTTTTTT
TRBV5-4	.	TRBJ1-3	.	CASSSGVDSGNTIYF	TGTGCCAGCAGCTCGGGGGTAGACTCTGGAAACACCATATATTTT
TRBV11-3	.	TRBJ1-1	.	CASSSRESNTEAFF	TGTGCCAGCAGCTCCAGGGAATCGAACACTGAAGCTTTCTTT
TRBV28	TRBD1	TRBJ2-5	.	CASSSHRDRGRLQETQYF	TGTGCCAGCAGTTCCCACCGGGACAGGGGGCGCTTGCAGGAGACCCAGTACTTC
TRBV6-2/TRBV6-3	.	TRBJ1-2	once	CASSYSTGKTANYGYTF	TGTGCCAGCAGTTACTCTACAGGAAAAACAGCTAACTATGGCTACACCTTC
TRBV7-9	.	TRBJ1-6	.	CASSATGGNSPLHF	TGTGCCAGCAGCGCCACCGGGGGTAATTCACCCCTCCACTTT
TRBV29-1	TRBD2	TRBJ2-3	.	CSVKPLLAGGDTLTTDTQYF	TGCAGCGTCAAACCCCTGCTAGCGGGGGGAGATACACTAACCACAGATACGCAGTATTTT
TRBV7-6	TRBD1	TRBJ2-2	once	CASTGQPNTGELFF	TGTGCCAGCACGGGACAGCCGAACACCGGGGAGCTGTTTTTT
TRBV4-1	.	TRBJ2-3	.	CASSQDVAVADTQYF	TGCGCCAGCAGCCAAGATGTAGCGGTGGCAGATACGCAGTATTTT
TRBV5-1	TRBD2	TRBJ2-5	.	CASSATSGGPQETQYF	TGCGCCAGCAGCGCAACTAGCGGGGGACCCCAAGAGACCCAGTACTTC
TRBV9	.	TRBJ2-6	.	CASSPRSGSRVLTF	TGTGCCAGCAGCCCCCGAAGTGGCTCAAGAGTCCTGACTTTC
TRBV27	TRBD1	TRBJ1-6	once	CASSPAVPGQGNSPLHF	TGTGCCAGCAGCCCTGCCGTCCCGGGACAGGGGAATTCACCCCTCCACTTT
TRBV6-1	TRBD1	TRBJ2-1	.	CASSKAGTGTYNEQFF	TGTGCCAGCAGTAAAGCCGGGACAGGGACCTACAATGAGCAGTTCTTC
TRBV6-2/TRBV6-3	TRBD1	TRBJ2-7	.	CASSRTHRGSSYEQYF	TGTGCCAGCAGTCGTACCCACAGGGGTAGCTCCTACGAGCAGTACTTC
TRBV19	.	TRBJ1-5	.	CASTPVGRGRQPQHF	TGTGCCAGTACCCCGGTGGGCAGGGGCCGACAGCCCCAGCATTTT
TRBV5-1	TRBD2	TRBJ2-3	.	CASSWTSGGADTQYF	TGCGCCAGCAGCTGGACTAGCGGGGGGGCCGATACGCAGTATTTT
TRBV18	.	TRBJ2-7	.	CASSRLREGSYEQYF	TGTGCCAGCTCGCGCCTAAGAGAGGGCTCCTACGAGCAGTACTTC
TRBV27	.	TRBJ2-6	.	CASSELGHSSGANVLTF	TGTGCCAGCAGCGAACTGGGACACAGCTCTGGGGCCAACGTCCTGACTTTC
TRBV3-1/TRBV3-2	.	TRBJ1-1	.	CASSQRGQDTEAFF	TGTGCCAGCAGCCAGCGGGGTCAGGACACTGAAGCTTTCTTT
TRBV7-2	TRBD2	TRBJ2-7	once	CASSSGGGAYEQYF	TGTGCCAGCAGCTCCGGCGGGGGGGCCTACGAGCAGTACTTC